The present T cell receptor (beta chain) was sequenced within a study of T cell repertoires in cytomegalovirus infection. On the study more broadly: Recently identified HLA-C-restricted CMV epitopes were used, and well-studied HLA-B-restricted CMV epitopes were used as well. Public signatures in TCR beta pointed to CMV infection and matching HLA type.

TCRdb processed the reads anew with MiXCR; each CDR3 protein has one entry. The sample shows around 430,000 distinct CDR3 sequences, about 44% of them seen only once. Findings of the study overall: The response measured ex vivo was dominated by TCR beta clonotypes (HLA-C-restricted and CMV-specific).

As regards this clonotype: Antigen unknown.

This CDR3 has 13 residues. Trimming removed 7 bases at V and 1 base at J, with 13 bases between. CDR1 and CDR2 from the germline V gene are SQVTM and ANQGSEA. Here the sequenced sample was cultured PBMCs, taken from culture after CMV antigen stimulation. The chain links TRBV29-1 to TRBJ2-5; D possibly corresponds to TRBD2 (6 bases). The sequence was obtained from a human donor in good health (CMV status not recorded). Some clones in this sample may be carry-over from other donors' samples. CDR3 loop: CSAMRDFQETQYF. DNA for the CDR3: TGCAGCGCTATGCGGGACTTCCAAGAGACCCAGTACTTC.